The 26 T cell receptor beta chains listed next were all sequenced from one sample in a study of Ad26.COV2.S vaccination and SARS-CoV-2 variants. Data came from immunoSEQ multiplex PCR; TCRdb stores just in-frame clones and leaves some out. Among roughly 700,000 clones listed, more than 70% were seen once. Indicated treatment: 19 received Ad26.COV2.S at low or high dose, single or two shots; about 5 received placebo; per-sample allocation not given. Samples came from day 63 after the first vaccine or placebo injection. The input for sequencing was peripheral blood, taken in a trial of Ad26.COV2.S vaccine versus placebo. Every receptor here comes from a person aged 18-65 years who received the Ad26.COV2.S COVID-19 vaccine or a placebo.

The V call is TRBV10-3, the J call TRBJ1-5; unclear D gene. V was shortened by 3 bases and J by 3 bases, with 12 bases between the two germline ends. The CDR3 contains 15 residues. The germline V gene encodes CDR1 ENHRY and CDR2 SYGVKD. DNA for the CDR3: TGTGCCATCAGTGATTGGGCAGAGTACAATCAGCCCCAGCATTTT. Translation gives CAISDWAEYNQPQHF.

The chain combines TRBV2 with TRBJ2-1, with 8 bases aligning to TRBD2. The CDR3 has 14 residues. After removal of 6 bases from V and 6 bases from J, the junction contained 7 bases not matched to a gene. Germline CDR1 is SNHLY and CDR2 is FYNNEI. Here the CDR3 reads CASRIGLAVNEQFF. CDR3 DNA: TGTGCCAGCAGAATCGGACTAGCAGTCAATGAGCAGTTCTTC.

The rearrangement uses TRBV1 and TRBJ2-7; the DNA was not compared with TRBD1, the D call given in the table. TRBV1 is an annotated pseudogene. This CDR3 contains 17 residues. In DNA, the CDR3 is TGCACCAGCAGCCCTCAAAGACCGGACAGGCGATCCTACGAGCAGTACTTC. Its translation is CTSSPQRPDRRSYEQYF.

The DNA of the CDR3 is TGTGCCTGGAAATCTCAAGAGACCCAGTACTTC. Its protein product is CAWKSQETQYF. The rearrangement joins TRBV30 to TRBJ2-5; D is ambiguous. The germline V gene encodes CDR1 GTSNPN and CDR2 SVGIG (reference sequence). This CDR3 is built from 11 residues. Trimming left V 4 bases short and J 2 bases short, with 5 bases between.

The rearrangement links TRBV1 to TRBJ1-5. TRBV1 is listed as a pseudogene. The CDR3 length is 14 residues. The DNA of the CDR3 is TGCACCAGCAGCCAAGAGGGATGCAATCAGCCCCAGCATTTT. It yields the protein CTSSQEGCNQPQHF.

In DNA, the CDR3 is TGTGCCAGCAGTCCGGGGACAGGGGGGTATCAGCCCCAGCATTTT. Encoded protein: CASSPGTGGYQPQHF. V is TRBV27 and J is TRBJ1-5; 11 bases map to TRBD1. The germline gives CDR1 MNHEY, CDR2 SMNVEV (reference sequence). The CDR3 loop spans 15 amino acids. With V trimmed by 5 bases and J by 5 bases, 5 bases remained unmatched.

CDR3 bases: TGTGCCAGCAGCCAAGATCTGAGGGCTAGTGCTGGCGGGGAGCTGTTTTTT. Protein product: CASSQDLRASAGGELFF. V and J are TRBV3-1 (or the pseudogene TRBV3-2) and TRBJ2-2; D is perhaps TRBD2 (5 bases). This CDR3 is built from 17 residues. V lost 0 bases, J lost 7 bases, and 18 bases lay in between. CDR1 and CDR2 (germline): LGHDT, YNNKEL (reference sequence).

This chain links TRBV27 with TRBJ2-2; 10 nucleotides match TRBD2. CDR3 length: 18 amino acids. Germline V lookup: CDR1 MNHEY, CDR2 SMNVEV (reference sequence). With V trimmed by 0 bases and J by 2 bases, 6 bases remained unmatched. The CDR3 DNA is TGTGCCAGCAGTTTATCCCCCGGGACTAGCGTAAACACCGGGGAGCTGTTTTTT. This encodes CASSLSPGTSVNTGELFF.

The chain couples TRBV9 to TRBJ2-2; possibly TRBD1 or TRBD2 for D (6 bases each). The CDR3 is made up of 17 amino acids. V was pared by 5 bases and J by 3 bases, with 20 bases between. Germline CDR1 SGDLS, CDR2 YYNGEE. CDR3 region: CASSYFRGGIDTGELFF. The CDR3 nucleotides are TGTGCCAGCAGTTACTTCAGAGGGGGGATTGACACCGGGGAGCTGTTTTTT.

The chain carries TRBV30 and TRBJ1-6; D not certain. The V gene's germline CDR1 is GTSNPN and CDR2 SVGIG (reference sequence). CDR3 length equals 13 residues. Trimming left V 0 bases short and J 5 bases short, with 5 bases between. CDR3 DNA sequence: TGTGCCTGGAGTGTAACAGATAATTCACCCCTCCACTTT. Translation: CAWSVTDNSPLHF.

The CDR3, as DNA: TGCGCGAGCGGAAGCTCCTACAATGAGCAGTTCTTC. Translation: CASGSSYNEQFF. The chain carries TRBV4-3 and TRBJ2-1, with D possibly being TRBD2 (5 bases). The CDR3 runs to 12 residues. Looked up from germline, CDR1 is LGHNA and CDR2 is YSLEER.

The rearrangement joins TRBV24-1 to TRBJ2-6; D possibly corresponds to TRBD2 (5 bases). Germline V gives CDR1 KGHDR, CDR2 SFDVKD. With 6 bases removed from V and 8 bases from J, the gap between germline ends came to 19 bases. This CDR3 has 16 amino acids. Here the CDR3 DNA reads TGTGCCACCAGTACCGGTACGGAGGAAGTGTCCAACGTCCTGACTTTC. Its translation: CATSTGTEEVSNVLTF.

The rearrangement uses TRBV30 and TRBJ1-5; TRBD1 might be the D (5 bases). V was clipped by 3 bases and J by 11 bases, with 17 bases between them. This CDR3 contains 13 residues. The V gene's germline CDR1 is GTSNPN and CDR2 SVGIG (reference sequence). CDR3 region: CAWSPSGFRAQHF. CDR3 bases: TGTGCCTGGAGCCCATCCGGGTTCAGGGCCCAGCATTTT.

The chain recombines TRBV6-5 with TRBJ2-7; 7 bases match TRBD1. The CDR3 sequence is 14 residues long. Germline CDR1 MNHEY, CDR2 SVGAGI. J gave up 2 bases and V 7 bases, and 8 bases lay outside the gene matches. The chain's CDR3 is CASTPGTAAYEQYF. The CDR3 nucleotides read TGTGCCAGCACGCCCGGGACAGCAGCCTACGAGCAGTACTTC.

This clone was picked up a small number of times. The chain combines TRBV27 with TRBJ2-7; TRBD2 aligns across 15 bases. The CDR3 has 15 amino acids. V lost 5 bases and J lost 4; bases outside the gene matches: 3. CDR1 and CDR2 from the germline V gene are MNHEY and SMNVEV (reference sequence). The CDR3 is CASSRGLAGGYEQYF. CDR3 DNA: TGTGCCAGCAGTCGGGGACTAGCGGGAGGTTACGAGCAGTACTTC.

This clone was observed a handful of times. Written as DNA, the CDR3 is TGTGCTAGTGGTTTGGGGACAGGGGGTAATTCACCCCTCCACTTT. Translating gives CASGLGTGGNSPLHF. The rearrangement links TRBV12-5 to TRBJ1-6, with 10 bases lining up with TRBD1. CDR3 length: 15 amino acids. The V segment lost 1 base and the J segment 6 bases; nucleotides outside the gene matches: 0. Germline CDR1 is LGHNT and CDR2 is FRNRAP.

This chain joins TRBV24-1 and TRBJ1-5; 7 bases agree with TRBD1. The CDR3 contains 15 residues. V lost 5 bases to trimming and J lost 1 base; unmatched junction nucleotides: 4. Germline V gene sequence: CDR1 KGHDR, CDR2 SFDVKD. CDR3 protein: CATSASRGSNQPQHF. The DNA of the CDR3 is TGTGCCACCAGTGCGTCCAGGGGGAGCAATCAGCCCCAGCATTTT.

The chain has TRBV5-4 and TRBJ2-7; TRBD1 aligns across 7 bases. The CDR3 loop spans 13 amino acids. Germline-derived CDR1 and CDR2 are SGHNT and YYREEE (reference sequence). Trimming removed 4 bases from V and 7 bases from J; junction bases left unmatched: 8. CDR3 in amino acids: CASSRDSNLEQYF. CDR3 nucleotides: TGTGCCAGCAGCCGGGACAGTAACCTTGAGCAGTACTTC.

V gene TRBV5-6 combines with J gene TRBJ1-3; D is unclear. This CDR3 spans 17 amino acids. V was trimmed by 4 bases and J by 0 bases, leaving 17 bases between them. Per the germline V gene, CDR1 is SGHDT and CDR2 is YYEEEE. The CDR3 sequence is CASSPTLSLLSGNTIYF. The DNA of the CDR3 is TGTGCCAGCAGCCCAACCTTATCCCTCCTCTCTGGAAACACCATATATTTT.

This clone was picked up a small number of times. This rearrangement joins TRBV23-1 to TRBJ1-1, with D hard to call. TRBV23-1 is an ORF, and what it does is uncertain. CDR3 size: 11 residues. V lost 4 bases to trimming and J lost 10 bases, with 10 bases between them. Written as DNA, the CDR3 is TGCGCCAGCAGTCCTGAGGTGGGAGCTTTCTTT. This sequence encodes CASSPEVGAFF.

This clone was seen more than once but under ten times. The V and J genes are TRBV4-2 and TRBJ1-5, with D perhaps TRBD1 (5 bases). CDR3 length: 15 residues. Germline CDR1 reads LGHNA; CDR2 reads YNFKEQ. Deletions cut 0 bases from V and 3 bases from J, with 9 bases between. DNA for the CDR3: TGTGCCAGCAGCCAAGAGGGGACTTCCAATCAGCCCCAGCATTTT. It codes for CASSQEGTSNQPQHF.

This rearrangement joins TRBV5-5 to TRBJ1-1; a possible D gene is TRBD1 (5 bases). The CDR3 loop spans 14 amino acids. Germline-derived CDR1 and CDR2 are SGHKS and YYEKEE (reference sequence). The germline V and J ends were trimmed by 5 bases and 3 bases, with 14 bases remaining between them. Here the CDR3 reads CASRRGWGDTEAFF. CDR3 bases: TGTGCCAGCAGGAGGGGCTGGGGGGACACTGAAGCTTTCTTT.

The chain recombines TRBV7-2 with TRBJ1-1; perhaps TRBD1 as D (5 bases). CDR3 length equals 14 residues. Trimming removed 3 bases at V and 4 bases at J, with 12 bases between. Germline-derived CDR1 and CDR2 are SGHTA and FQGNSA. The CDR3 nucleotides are TGTGCCAGCAGCTTGCAGGGCACTGCCACTGAAGCTTTCTTT. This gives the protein CASSLQGTATEAFF.

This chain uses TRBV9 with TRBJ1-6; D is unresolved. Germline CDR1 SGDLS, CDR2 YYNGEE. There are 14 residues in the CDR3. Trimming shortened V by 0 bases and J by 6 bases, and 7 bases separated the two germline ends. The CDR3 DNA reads TGTGCCAGCAGCGTAGAGGTGGGTAATTCACCCCTCCACTTT. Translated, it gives CASSVEVGNSPLHF.

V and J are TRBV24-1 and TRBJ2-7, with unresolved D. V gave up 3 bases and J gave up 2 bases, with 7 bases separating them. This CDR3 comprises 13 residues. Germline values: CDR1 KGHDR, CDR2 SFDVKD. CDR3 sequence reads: CATSDGAAYEQYF. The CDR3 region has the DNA TGTGCCACCAGTGATGGAGCCGCCTACGAGCAGTACTTC.

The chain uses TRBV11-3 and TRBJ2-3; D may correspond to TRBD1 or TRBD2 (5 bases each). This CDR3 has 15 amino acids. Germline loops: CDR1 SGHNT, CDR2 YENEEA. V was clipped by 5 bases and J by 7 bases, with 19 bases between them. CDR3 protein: CASSPSGLARHTQYF. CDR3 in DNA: TGTGCCAGCAGCCCCTCGGGGCTAGCACGTCATACGCAGTATTTT. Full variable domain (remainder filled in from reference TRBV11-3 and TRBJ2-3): EAGVVQSPRYKIIEKKQPVAFWCNPISGHNTLYWYLQNLGQGPELLIRYENEEAVDDSQLPKDRFSAERLKGVDSTLKIQPAELGDSAVYLCASSPSGLARHTQYFGPGTRLTVL.